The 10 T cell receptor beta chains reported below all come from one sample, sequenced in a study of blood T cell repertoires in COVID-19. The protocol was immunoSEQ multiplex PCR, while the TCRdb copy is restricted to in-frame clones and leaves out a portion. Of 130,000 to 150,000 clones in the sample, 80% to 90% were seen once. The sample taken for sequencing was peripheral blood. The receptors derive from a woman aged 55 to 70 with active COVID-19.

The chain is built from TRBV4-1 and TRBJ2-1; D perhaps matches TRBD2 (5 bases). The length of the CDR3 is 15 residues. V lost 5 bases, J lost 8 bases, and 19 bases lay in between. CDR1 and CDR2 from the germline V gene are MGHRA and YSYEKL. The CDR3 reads CASSTRWLLGDEQFF. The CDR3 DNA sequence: TGCGCCAGCAGCACCCGCTGGCTACTAGGAGATGAGCAGTTCTTC.

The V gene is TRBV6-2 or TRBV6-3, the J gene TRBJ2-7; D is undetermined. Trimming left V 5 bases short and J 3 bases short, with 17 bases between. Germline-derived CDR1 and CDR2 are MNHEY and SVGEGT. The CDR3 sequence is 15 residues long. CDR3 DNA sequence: TGTGCCAGCAGTATCCACCCCCTAATCGGCTACGAGCAGTACTTC. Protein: CASSIHPLIGYEQYF.

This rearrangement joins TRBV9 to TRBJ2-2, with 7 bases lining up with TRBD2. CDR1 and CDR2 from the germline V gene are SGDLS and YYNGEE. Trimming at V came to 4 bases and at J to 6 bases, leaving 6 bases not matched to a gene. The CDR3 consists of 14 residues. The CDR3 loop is CASSHTSVAGELFF. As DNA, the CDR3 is TGTGCCAGCAGCCATACTAGCGTAGCCGGGGAGCTGTTTTTT.

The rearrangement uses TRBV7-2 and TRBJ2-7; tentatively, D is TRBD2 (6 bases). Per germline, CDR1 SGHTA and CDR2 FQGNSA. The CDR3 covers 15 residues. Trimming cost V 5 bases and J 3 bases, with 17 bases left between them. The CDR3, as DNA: TGTGCCAGCAGCCGGGACTCCTTCTCCTTCTACGAGCAGTACTTC. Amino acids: CASSRDSFSFYEQYF.

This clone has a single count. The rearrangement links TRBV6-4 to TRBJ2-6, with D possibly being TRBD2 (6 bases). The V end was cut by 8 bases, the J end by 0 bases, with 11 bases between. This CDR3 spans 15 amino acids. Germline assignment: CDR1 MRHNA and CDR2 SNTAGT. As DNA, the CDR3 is TGTGCCAGCTCTTTGGAGGGCTCTGGGGCCAACGTCCTGACTTTC. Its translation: CASSLEGSGANVLTF.

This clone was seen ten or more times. The CDR3 here is CASSLGSPGGPSYYGYTF. The CDR3 DNA reads TGCGCCAGCAGCTTGGGTTCCCCAGGGGGCCCTAGCTACTATGGCTACACCTTC. V and J are TRBV5-1 and TRBJ1-2; 8 bases match TRBD1. The J segment lost 3 bases and the V segment lost 0 bases, leaving 13 bases of the junction unmatched. CDR1 SGHRS and CDR2 YFSETQ come from the germline V gene. The CDR3 spans 18 residues.

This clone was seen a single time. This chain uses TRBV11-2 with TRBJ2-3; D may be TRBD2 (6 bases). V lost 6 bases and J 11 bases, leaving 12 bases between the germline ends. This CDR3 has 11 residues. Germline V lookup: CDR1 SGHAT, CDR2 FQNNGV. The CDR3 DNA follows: TGTGCCAGCAGGATGGGACTTCAGCAGTATTTT. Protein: CASRMGLQQYF.

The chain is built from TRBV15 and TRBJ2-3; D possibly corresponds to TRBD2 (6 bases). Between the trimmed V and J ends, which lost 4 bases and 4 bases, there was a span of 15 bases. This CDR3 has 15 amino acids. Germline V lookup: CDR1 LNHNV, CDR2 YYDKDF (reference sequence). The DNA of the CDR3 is TGTGCCACCAGCAAGGGACTGGAAGCGGCAGATACGCAGTATTTT. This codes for CATSKGLEAADTQYF.

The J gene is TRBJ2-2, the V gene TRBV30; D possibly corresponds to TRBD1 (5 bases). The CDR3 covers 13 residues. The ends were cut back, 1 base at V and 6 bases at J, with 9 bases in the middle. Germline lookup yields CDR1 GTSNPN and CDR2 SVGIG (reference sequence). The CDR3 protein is CAWSGLGAGELFF. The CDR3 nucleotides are TGTGCCTGGAGTGGGTTAGGGGCCGGGGAGCTGTTTTTT.

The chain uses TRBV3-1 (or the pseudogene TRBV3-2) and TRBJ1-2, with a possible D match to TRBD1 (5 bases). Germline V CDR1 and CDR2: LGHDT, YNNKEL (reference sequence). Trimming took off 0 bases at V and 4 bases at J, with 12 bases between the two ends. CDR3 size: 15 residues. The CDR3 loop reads CASSQEPSGGYGYTF. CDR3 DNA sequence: TGTGCCAGCAGCCAAGAGCCATCCGGGGGCTATGGCTACACCTTC.